The 8 T cell receptor beta chains below were found in one sample sequenced in a study of cytomegalovirus exposure and HLA in healthy donors. In the PCR, 60 Vbeta and 13 Jbeta primers were used. This table comes from immunoSEQ multiplex PCR, and its TCRdb copy is limited to in-frame clones, with some not included. The sample has 150,000 to 170,000 clones; 60% to 75% are singletons. Sequencing was performed on PBMCs. Receptors originate from a man in his late teens or twenties in good health and CMV-seronegative.

This clone was recorded a few times. This chain uses TRBV15 with TRBJ1-4; 10 nucleotides line up with TRBD1. With 3 bases clipped from V and 5 bases from J, the junction kept 0 bases outside the gene matches. Germline V gene lookup returns CDR1 LNHNV and CDR2 YYDKDF (reference sequence). The CDR3 loop spans 14 amino acids. This chain's CDR3 is CATSRDRGNEKLFF. The CDR3 DNA is TGTGCCACCAGCAGGGACAGGGGGAATGAAAAACTGTTTTTT.

Note on this clone: At one boundary the junction diverges from the germline segment, which might be a read error. V is TRBV7-2 and J is TRBJ2-6; D perhaps matches TRBD1 (5 bases). The V gene's germline CDR1 is SGHTA and CDR2 FQGNSA. The CDR3 loop spans 16 amino acids. The CDR3 here is CASSLVAGSGANGLTF. The CDR3 coding sequence is TGTGCCAGCAGCTTAGTGGCAGGCTCTGGGGCCAACGGCCTGACTTTC.

This chain uses TRBV25-1 with TRBJ1-3; D gene unclear. This CDR3 is built from 14 residues. Trimming took 5 bases from V and 0 from J, leaving 8 bases between them. Germline CDR1 reads MGHDK; CDR2 reads SYGVNS. As DNA, the CDR3 is TGTGCCAGCAGTCAGGATAGCTCTGGAAACACCATATATTTT. Its translation: CASSQDSSGNTIYF.

This chain joins TRBV5-1 and TRBJ1-2; D is perhaps TRBD1 (6 bases). Per germline, CDR1 SGHRS and CDR2 YFSETQ. The CDR3 length is 14 residues. Between the trimmed V and J ends, which lost 4 bases and 2 bases, there was a span of 12 bases. The CDR3, as DNA: TGCGCCAGCAGCGGGGGCGGCTCGAACTATGGCTACACCTTC. Residues: CASSGGGSNYGYTF.

The V call is TRBV5-1, the J call TRBJ1-4; no clear D gene. With 2 bases removed from V and 5 bases from J, the gap between germline ends came to 10 bases. Germline V CDR1 and CDR2: SGHRS, YFSETQ. This CDR3 contains 14 residues. This CDR3 reads CASSLQTVNEKLFF. The CDR3 coding sequence is TGCGCCAGCAGCTTACAGACGGTGAATGAAAAACTGTTTTTT.

CDR3 amino acids: CASSLDEWGLSTDTQYF. CDR3 in DNA: TGTGCCAGCAGCTTAGATGAATGGGGCCTTAGCACAGATACGCAGTATTTT. This chain links TRBV11-2 with TRBJ2-3; weak D call: TRBD1 (5 bases). V was shortened by 0 bases and J by 0 bases, with 13 bases between the two germline ends. Germline values: CDR1 SGHAT, CDR2 FQNNGV. The CDR3 length is 17 residues.

The gene calls are TRBV10-3 and TRBJ2-5; 8 positions match TRBD1. The CDR3 totals 17 residues. V shed 3 bases, J shed 0 bases, and the junction held 9 bases outside the gene matches. Germline values: CDR1 ENHRY, CDR2 SYGVKD. The CDR3 sequence: CAISDPQGAGYQETQYF. The CDR3 bases are TGTGCCATCAGTGACCCCCAGGGGGCTGGGTACCAAGAGACCCAGTACTTC.

The chain carries TRBV7-9 and TRBJ2-2; tentative D call: TRBD1 (7 bases). V lost 1 base and J lost 5, with 11 bases in between. CDR3 length: 15 residues. CDR1 SEHNR and CDR2 FQNEAQ come from the germline V gene (reference sequence). The CDR3 sequence is CASSLVAGGTGELFF. The DNA for the CDR3 is TGTGCCAGCAGCTTAGTGGCAGGGGGGACCGGGGAGCTGTTTTTT. The complete variable domain, with remaining parts taken from reference TRBV7-9 and TRBJ2-2, reads DTGVSQNPRHKITKRGQNVTFRCDPISEHNRLYWYRQTLGQGPEFLTYFQNEAQLEKSRLLSDRFSAERPKGSFSTLEIQRTEQGDSAMYLCASSLVAGGTGELFFGEGSRLTVL.